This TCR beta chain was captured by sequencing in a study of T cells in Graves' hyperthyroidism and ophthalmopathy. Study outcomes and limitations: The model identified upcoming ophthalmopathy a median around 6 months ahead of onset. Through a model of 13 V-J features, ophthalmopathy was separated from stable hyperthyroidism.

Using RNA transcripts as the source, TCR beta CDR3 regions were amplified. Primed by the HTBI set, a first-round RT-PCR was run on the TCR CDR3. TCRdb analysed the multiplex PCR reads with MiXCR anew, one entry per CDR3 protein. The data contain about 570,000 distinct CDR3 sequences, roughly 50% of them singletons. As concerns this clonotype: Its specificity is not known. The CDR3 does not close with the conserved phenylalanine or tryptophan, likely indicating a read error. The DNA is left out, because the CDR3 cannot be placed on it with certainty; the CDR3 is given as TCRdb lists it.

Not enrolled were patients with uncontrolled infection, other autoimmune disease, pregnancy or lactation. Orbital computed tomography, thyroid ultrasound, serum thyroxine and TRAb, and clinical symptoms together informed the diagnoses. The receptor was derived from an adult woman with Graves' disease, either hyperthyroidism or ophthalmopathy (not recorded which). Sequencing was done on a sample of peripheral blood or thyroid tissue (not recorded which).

CDR3 amino acids: CSAREGTS. The V call is TRBV20-1, the J call TRBJ2-6. CDR1 and CDR2 from the germline V gene are DFQATT and SNEGSKA (reference sequence). The CDR3 is 8 residues long, counting both termini.